This TCR beta chain was sequenced in a study of PD-L1 blockade in urothelial cancer. Indicated time point: pretreatment peripheral blood. Germline loops: CDR1 SGHNT, CDR2 YYREEE (reference sequence). This CDR3 spans 17 amino acids. The V end lost 0 bases, the J end lost 0 bases, and 15 bases lay between the germline ends. Synthetically made TCR analog templates were put into each PCR as spikes. Data came from immunoSEQ multiplex PCR; TCRdb stores just in-frame clones and leaves some out. The sample holds 30,000 to 40,000 clones, around 82% seen once. V usage is TRBV5-4 and J usage is TRBJ1-2; no firm D call. This clonotype originated in a man between 60 and 70 years old with urothelial cancer. The material sequenced was PBMCs, taken around atezolizumab (anti-PD-L1) treatment. The CDR3 DNA reads as TGTGCCAGCAGCTTGGAGGGAGGCCGAATAGCTAACTATGGCTACACCTTC. Translation gives CASSLEGGRIANYGYTF.